This T cell receptor (beta chain) was recorded in a study of OX40 agonist ivuxolimab in advanced cancers. Study overall: Head and neck, renal cell, melanoma or hepatocellular carcinoma were the cancers that dose-escalation patients had. Findings of the study overall: It was not determined which antigens were specifically recognized by the peripheral T cells that had undergone clonal expansion.

Remarks on this clone: Its target is not known.

The CDR3 covers 13 residues. The germline V and J ends were trimmed by 7 bases and 5 bases, with 14 bases remaining between them. Germline V gene data show CDR1 as SEHNR and CDR2 as FQNEAQ (reference sequence). Here immunoSEQ multiplex PCR was the method, and the copy in TCRdb shows in-frame clones only, minus some. This table has approximately 81,000 clones, approximately 90% appearing once. The receptor's source is an adult with an advanced solid tumor such as melanoma, head and neck, liver or kidney cancer. The starting material was CD4+ or CD8+ T cells sorted from blood, obtained in a trial of the OX40 agonist ivuxolimab. The rearrangement joins TRBV7-9 to TRBJ1-1, with D tentatively TRBD1 (6 bases). The CDR3 region is CASNNLGGTEAFF. The CDR3 DNA reads TGTGCCAGCAACAACCTAGGGGGGACTGAAGCTTTCTTT.